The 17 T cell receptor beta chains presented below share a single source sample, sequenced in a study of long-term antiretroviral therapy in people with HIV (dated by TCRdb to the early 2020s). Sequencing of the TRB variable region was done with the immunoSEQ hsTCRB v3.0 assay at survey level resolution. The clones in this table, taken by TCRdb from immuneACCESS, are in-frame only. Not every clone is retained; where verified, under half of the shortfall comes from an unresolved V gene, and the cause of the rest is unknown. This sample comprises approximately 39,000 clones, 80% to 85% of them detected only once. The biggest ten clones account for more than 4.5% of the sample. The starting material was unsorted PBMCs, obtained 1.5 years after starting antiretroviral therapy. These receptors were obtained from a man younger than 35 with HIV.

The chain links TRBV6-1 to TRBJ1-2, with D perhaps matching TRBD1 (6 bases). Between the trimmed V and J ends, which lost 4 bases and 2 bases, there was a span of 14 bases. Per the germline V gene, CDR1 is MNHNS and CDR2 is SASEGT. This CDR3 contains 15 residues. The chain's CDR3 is CASSAGVEGNYGYTF. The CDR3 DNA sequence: TGTGCCAGCAGTGCAGGGGTGGAGGGCAACTATGGCTACACCTTC.

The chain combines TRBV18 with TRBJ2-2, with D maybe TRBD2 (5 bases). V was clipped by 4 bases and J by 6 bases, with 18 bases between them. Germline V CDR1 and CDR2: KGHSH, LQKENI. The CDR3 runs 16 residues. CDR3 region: CASSRVSYSGSGELFF. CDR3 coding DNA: TGTGCCAGCTCACGGGTCTCCTACTCGGGATCCGGGGAGCTGTTTTTT.

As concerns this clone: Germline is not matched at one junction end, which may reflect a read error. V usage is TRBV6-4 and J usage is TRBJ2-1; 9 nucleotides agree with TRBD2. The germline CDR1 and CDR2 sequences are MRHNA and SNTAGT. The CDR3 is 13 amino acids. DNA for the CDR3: TGTGCCAGCAGTGAGCGGGAGGGACTTGCAAGTCTCTTC. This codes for CASSEREGLASLF.

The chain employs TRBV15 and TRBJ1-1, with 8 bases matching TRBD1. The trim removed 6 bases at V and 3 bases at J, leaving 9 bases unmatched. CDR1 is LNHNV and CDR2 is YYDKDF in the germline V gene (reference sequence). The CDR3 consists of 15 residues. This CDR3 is CATRHTGGRDTEAFF. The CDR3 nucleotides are TGTGCCACCAGGCACACAGGGGGTAGGGACACTGAAGCTTTCTTT.

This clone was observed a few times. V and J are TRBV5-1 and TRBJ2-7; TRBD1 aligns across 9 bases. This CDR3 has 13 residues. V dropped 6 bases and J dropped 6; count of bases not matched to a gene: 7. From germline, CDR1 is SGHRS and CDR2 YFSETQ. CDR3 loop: CASTLQGASEQYF. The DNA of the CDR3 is TGCGCCAGCACACTACAGGGGGCTTCCGAGCAGTACTTC.

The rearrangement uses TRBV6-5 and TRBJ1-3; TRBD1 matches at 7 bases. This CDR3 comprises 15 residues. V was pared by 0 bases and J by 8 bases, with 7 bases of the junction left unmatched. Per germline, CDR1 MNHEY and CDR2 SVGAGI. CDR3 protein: CASSYSGTAEDTIYF. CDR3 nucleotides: TGTGCCAGCAGTTACTCAGGGACAGCAGAAGACACCATATATTTT.

The CDR3 DNA reads as TGTGCCAGCAGCCTTGCTGGAGGGAGCTCCTACAATGAGCAGTTCTTC. Encoded protein: CASSLAGGSSYNEQFF. The chain combines TRBV11-2 with TRBJ2-1; possible D gene TRBD2, 6 bases. The CDR3 sequence is 16 residues long. The germline CDR1 and CDR2 sequences are SGHAT and FQNNGV. Trimming shortened V by 5 bases and J by 0 bases, and 14 bases separated the two germline ends.

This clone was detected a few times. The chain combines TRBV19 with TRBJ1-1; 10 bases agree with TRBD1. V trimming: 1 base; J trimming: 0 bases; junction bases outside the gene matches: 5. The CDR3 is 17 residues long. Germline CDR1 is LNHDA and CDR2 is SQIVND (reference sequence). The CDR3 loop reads CASSIGAGTGVNTEAFF. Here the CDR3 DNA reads TGTGCCAGTAGTATAGGTGCTGGGACAGGGGTGAACACTGAAGCTTTCTTT.

Here the CDR3 DNA reads TGTGCCATCGGGGATTGGTTCGGACAGGGACCCTACGAGCAGTACTTC. It is translated as CAIGDWFGQGPYEQYF. The chain employs TRBV10-3 and TRBJ2-7, with TRBD1 matching 8 bases. Germline lookup yields CDR1 ENHRY and CDR2 SYGVKD. The CDR3 runs 16 residues. J gave up 2 bases and V 8 bases, and 14 bases lay outside the gene matches.

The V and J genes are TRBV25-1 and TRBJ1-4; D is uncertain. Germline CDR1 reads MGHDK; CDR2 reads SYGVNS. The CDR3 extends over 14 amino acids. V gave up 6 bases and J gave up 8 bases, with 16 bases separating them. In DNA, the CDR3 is TGTGCCAGCAGGGGAGCCGGGCTCAACGAAAAACTGTTTTTT. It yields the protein CASRGAGLNEKLFF.

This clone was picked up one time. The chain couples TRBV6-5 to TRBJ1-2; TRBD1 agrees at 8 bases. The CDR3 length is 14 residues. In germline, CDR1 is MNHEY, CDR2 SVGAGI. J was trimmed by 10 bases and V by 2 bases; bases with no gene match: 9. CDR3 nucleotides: TGTGCCAGCAGTTACGTGGGACAGGCAAACTCCTACACCTTC. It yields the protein CASSYVGQANSYTF.

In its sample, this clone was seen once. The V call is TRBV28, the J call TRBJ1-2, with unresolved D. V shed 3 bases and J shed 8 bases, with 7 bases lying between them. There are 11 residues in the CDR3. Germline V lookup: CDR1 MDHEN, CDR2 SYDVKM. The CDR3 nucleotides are TGTGCCAGCAGTTTCTCTTGGGGCTACACCTTC. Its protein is CASSFSWGYTF.

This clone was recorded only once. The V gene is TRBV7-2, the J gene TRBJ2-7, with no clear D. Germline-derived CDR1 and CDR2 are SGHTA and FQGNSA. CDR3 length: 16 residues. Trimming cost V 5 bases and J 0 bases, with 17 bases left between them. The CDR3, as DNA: TGTGCCAGCAGCCTGAGGCCGATCCCGAACTCCTACGAGCAGTACTTC. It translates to CASSLRPIPNSYEQYF. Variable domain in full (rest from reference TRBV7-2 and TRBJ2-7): GAGVSQSPSNKVTEKGKDVELRCDPISGHTALYWYRQSLGQGLEFLIYFQGNSAPDKSGLPSDRFSAERTGGSVSTLTIQRTQQEDSAVYLCASSLRPIPNSYEQYFGPGTRLTVT.

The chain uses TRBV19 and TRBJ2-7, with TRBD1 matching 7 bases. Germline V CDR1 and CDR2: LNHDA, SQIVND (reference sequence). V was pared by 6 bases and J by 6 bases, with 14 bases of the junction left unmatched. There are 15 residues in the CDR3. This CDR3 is CASSRDRASFIEQYF. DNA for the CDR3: TGTGCCAGTAGCCGAGACAGGGCCAGCTTCATCGAGCAGTACTTC.

CDR3 in DNA: TGTGCCAGCACCGAGGGCGGGGTCTTCACAGATACGCAGTATTTT. Protein: CASTEGGVFTDTQYF. The chain is built from TRBV28 and TRBJ2-3, with TRBD2 as a possible D gene (6 bases). Trimming pared 7 bases from V and 2 bases from J, leaving 16 bases between. Germline loops: CDR1 MDHEN, CDR2 SYDVKM. The CDR3 is made up of 15 amino acids.

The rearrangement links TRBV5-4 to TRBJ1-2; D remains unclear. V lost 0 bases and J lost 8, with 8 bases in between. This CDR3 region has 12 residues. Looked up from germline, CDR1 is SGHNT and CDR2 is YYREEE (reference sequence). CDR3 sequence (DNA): TGTGCCAGCAGCTTGGATCAGTGGGGCTACACCTTC. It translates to CASSLDQWGYTF.

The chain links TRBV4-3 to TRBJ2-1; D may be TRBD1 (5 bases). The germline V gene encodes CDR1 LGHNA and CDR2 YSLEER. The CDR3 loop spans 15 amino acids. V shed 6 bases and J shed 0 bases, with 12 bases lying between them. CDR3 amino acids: CASSQRQSSYNEQFF. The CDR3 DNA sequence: TGCGCCAGCAGTCAGCGACAGAGCTCCTACAATGAGCAGTTCTTC.